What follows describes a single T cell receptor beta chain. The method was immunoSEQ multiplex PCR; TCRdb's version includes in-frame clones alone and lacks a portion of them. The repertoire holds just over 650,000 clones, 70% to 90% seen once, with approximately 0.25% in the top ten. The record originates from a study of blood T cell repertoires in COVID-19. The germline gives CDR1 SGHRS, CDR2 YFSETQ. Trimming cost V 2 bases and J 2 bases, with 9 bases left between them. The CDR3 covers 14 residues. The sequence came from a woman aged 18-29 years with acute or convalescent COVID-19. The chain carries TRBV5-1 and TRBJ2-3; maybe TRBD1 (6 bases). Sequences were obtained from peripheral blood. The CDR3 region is CASSLWTATDTQYF. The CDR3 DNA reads TGCGCCAGCAGCTTATGGACAGCCACAGATACGCAGTATTTT.